The 32 T cell receptor beta chains below all came from one sample that was sequenced in a study of cytotoxic CD8 clonotypes in ibrutinib-treated CLL. Assay used: immunoSEQ multiplex PCR; TCRdb lists only in-frame clones, some missing. The table shows about 92,000 clones, with about 74% occurring only once. This material consisted of PBMCs, taken after 24 months of ibrutinib treatment. These receptors were obtained from a human donor with chronic lymphocytic leukemia.

This chain joins TRBV21-1 and TRBJ1-5. TRBV21-1 is a known pseudogene. The CDR3 is made up of 16 amino acids. The CDR3 coding sequence is TGTGCCAGCAGCGGCCCTTGGGTCGGGGGCAATCAGCCCCAGCATTTT. Translating gives CASSGPWVGGNQPQHF.

This chain uses TRBV7-2 with TRBJ1-2; a possible D gene is TRBD1 (6 bases). Germline CDR1 is SGHTA and CDR2 is FQGNSA. Trimming took off 1 base at V and 7 bases at J, with 13 bases between the two ends. CDR3 length equals 14 residues. The CDR3 spells CASSLGDRLGGYTF. The CDR3 DNA is TGTGCCAGCAGCTTAGGTGACAGGCTTGGTGGCTACACCTTC.

This chain connects TRBV28 to TRBJ2-7; possibly TRBD1 for D (8 bases). Germline assignment: CDR1 MDHEN and CDR2 SYDVKM. The CDR3 spans 13 residues. V dropped 6 bases and J dropped 2 bases, with 11 bases sitting between them. CDR3 in DNA: TGTGCCAGCAGAACAGGGGGGGCCTACGAGCAGTACTTC. It encodes CASRTGGAYEQYF.

CDR3 sequence: CASSRDRSSTGELFF. In nucleotides, the CDR3 is TGTGCCAGCAGCAGGGACAGGTCGAGCACCGGGGAGCTGTTTTTT. The chain has TRBV2 and TRBJ2-2, with 8 bases aligning to TRBD1. Germline V gene sequence: CDR1 SNHLY, CDR2 FYNNEI. The CDR3 runs to 15 residues. V lost 6 bases to trimming and J lost 4 bases; unmatched junction nucleotides: 7.

This clone was counted only a few times. As DNA, the CDR3 is TGTGCCAGCAAAGTCGGAGCGGGAGAGACCCAGTACTTC. It translates to CASKVGAGETQYF. The chain carries TRBV2 and TRBJ2-5; tentatively, D is TRBD2 (6 bases). The CDR3 runs to 13 residues. Germline V gene sequence: CDR1 SNHLY, CDR2 FYNNEI. Trimming took off 7 bases at V and 4 bases at J, with 13 bases between the two ends. The full variable domain, its missing parts supplied by reference TRBV2 and TRBJ2-5, is EPEVTQTPSHQVTQMGQEVILRCVPISNHLYFYWYRQILGQKVEFLVSFYNNEISEKSEIFDDQFSVERPDGSNFTLKIRSTKLEDSAMYFCASKVGAGETQYFGPGTRLLVL.

In this sample, this clone turned up once. The rearrangement links TRBV11-3 to TRBJ2-1; TRBD1 is a possible D gene (5 bases). Trimming stripped 1 base from V and 0 bases from J, with 7 bases between. There are 15 residues in the CDR3. The V gene's germline CDR1 is SGHNT and CDR2 YENEEA. The CDR3 loop reads CASSLGGLSYNEQFF. In DNA form, the CDR3 reads TGTGCCAGCAGCTTAGGGGGCCTCTCCTACAATGAGCAGTTCTTC.

This chain joins TRBV2 and TRBJ2-3; 13 bases agree with TRBD2. J lost 6 bases, V lost 6 bases, and 9 bases had no gene match. The germline V gene encodes CDR1 SNHLY and CDR2 FYNNEI. The CDR3 contains 16 residues. The CDR3 reads CASRRLAGGGGDTQYF. The CDR3 DNA reads as TGTGCCAGCAGACGACTAGCGGGAGGTGGAGGGGATACGCAGTATTTT.

The V gene is TRBV5-6, the J gene TRBJ1-2; a weak D match, TRBD1 (6 bases). CDR3 length: 13 residues. Germline V lookup: CDR1 SGHDT, CDR2 YYEEEE. Trimming removed 0 bases at V and 4 bases at J, with 7 bases between. The CDR3 DNA is TGTGCCAGCAGCTTGGGCAGGGGCTATGGCTACACCTTC. Translation gives CASSLGRGYGYTF.

The chain joins TRBV30 to TRBJ1-5; no clear D gene. The CDR3 extends over 17 amino acids. V was shortened by 2 bases and J by 1 base, with 18 bases between the two germline ends. Germline-derived CDR1 and CDR2 are GTSNPN and SVGIG (reference sequence). The CDR3 is CAWSTQASFGSNQPQHF. In DNA form, the CDR3 reads TGTGCCTGGAGTACCCAGGCCAGCTTCGGGAGCAATCAGCCCCAGCATTTT.

The chain links TRBV9 to TRBJ2-7, with 9 bases fitting TRBD1. The germline gives CDR1 SGDLS, CDR2 YYNGEE. The CDR3 extends over 15 amino acids. V shed 4 bases and J 4 bases; nucleotides not matched to a gene: 9. CDR3 loop: CASSPAGTGLYEQYF. CDR3 coding DNA: TGTGCCAGCAGCCCGGCGGGGACAGGGCTGTACGAGCAGTACTTC.

The chain carries TRBV6-5 and TRBJ1-2; 8 nucleotides agree with TRBD1. After removal of 6 bases from V and 8 bases from J, the junction contained 5 bases not matched to a gene. Per the germline V gene, CDR1 is MNHEY and CDR2 is SVGAGI. The CDR3 sequence is 12 residues long. CDR3: CASSTGTGGYTF. The CDR3 DNA sequence: TGTGCCAGCAGCACCGGGACAGGAGGCTACACCTTC.

This clone was picked up a small number of times. The chain recombines TRBV29-1 with TRBJ1-2, with a possible D match to TRBD1 (5 bases). Germline-derived CDR1 and CDR2 are SQVTM and ANQGSEA. Trimming left V 4 bases short and J 4 bases short, with 19 bases between. The CDR3 length is 15 residues. The CDR3 DNA sequence: TGCAGCGTTGGGGGTACGAAAGACAGTTTCTATGGCTACACCTTC. Its translation is CSVGGTKDSFYGYTF.

In its sample, this clone was seen once. This chain uses TRBV6-1 with TRBJ2-6; unclear D gene. With 4 bases removed from V and 0 bases from J, the gap between germline ends came to 13 bases. The germline gives CDR1 MNHNS, CDR2 SASEGT. The CDR3 length is 17 residues. The DNA for the CDR3 is TGTGCCAGCAGTGTAGGGAAGGCGTCCTCTGGGGCCAACGTCCTGACTTTC. Translated: CASSVGKASSGANVLTF.

This clone was seen only a few times. CDR3 in DNA: TGCGCCAGCAGCCGAGGGACTAGCGGGGGGTCGAACACCGGGGAGCTGTTTTTT. Translating gives CASSRGTSGGSNTGELFF. The chain links TRBV4-3 to TRBJ2-2, with TRBD2 matching 15 bases. CDR3 size: 18 residues. V shed 4 bases and J 0 bases; nucleotides not matched to a gene: 3. Germline lookup yields CDR1 LGHNA and CDR2 YSLEER.

This sequence joins TRBV4-2 and TRBJ2-2; possible D gene TRBD1, 6 bases. The CDR3 has 13 amino acids. V was shortened by 3 bases and J by 6 bases, with 8 bases between the two germline ends. The germline CDR1 and CDR2 sequences are LGHNA and YNFKEQ. The CDR3 here is CASSQDRAGELFF. In DNA form, the CDR3 reads TGTGCCAGCAGCCAGGACAGAGCCGGGGAGCTGTTTTTT.

The chain uses TRBV7-3 and TRBJ2-7; D tentatively fits TRBD1 or TRBD2 (5 bases each). The germline gives CDR1 SGHTA, CDR2 FQGTGA. Between the trimmed V and J ends, which lost 0 bases and 4 bases, there was a span of 16 bases. The CDR3 has 16 residues. CDR3 bases: TGTGCCAGCAGCTTAACGGGTTCCGGGGCCTTGTACGAGCAGTACTTC. Its protein is CASSLTGSGALYEQYF. The full variable domain, rest sourced from reference TRBV7-3 and TRBJ2-7, is GAGVSQTPSNKVTEKGKYVELRCDPISGHTALYWYRQSLGQGPEFLIYFQGTGAADDSGLPNDRFFAVRPEGSVSTLKIQRTERGDSAVYLCASSLTGSGALYEQYFGPGTRLTVT.

The V call is TRBV11-2, the J call TRBJ2-7; TRBD1 matches at 11 bases. Trimming took 1 base from V and 2 from J; bases not matched to a gene: 4. The germline V gene encodes CDR1 SGHAT and CDR2 FQNNGV. This CDR3 is built from 16 residues. CDR3 DNA sequence: TGTGCCAGCAGCTTAGGCCCGGGACAGGGGGCCTACGAGCAGTACTTC. Its translation is CASSLGPGQGAYEQYF.

Ten or more counts support this clone. The genes are TRBV25-1 and TRBJ2-2; either TRBD1 or TRBD2 may fit D (5 bases each). V lost 4 bases to trimming and J lost 7 bases, with 7 bases between them. The CDR3 has 12 amino acids. The germline gives CDR1 MGHDK, CDR2 SYGVNS. CDR3 residues: CASSGGDGELFF. For the CDR3, the DNA is TGTGCCAGCAGTGGAGGGGACGGGGAGCTGTTTTTT. Using reference TRBV25-1 and TRBJ2-2 for the parts outside the CDR3, the full variable domain is EADIYQTPRYLVIGTGKKITLECSQTMGHDKMYWYQQDPGMELHLIHYSYGVNSTEKGDLSSESTVSRIRTEHFPLTLESARPSHTSQYLCASSGGDGELFFGEGSRLTVL.

J is TRBJ2-7 and V is TRBV19; D might be TRBD2 (5 bases). The CDR3 has 13 amino acids. Trimming stripped 5 bases from V and 4 bases from J, with 12 bases between. The V gene's germline CDR1 is LNHDA and CDR2 SQIVND (reference sequence). The CDR3 reads CASSGVEVYEQYF. In DNA form, the CDR3 reads TGTGCCAGTAGTGGGGTGGAGGTATACGAGCAGTACTTC.

The chain employs TRBV29-1 and TRBJ1-2; 11 bases are a match to TRBD1. Germline V gives CDR1 SQVTM, CDR2 ANQGSEA. CDR3 size: 16 residues. Trimming cost V 4 bases and J 4 bases; bases outside gene matches: 11. CDR3 coding DNA: TGCAGCGTTGCAACCGGGACAGGGGGTCGTGGCTATGGCTACACCTTC. Translating gives CSVATGTGGRGYGYTF.

The chain is built from TRBV7-9 and TRBJ1-1, with no clear D. Germline V gene lookup returns CDR1 SEHNR and CDR2 FQNEAQ (reference sequence). Trimming left V 5 bases short and J 1 base short, with 14 bases between. This CDR3 has 15 amino acids. The CDR3 coding sequence is TGTGCCAGCAGCCCAGGTCGGGCACGGAACACTGAAGCTTTCTTT. Encoded protein: CASSPGRARNTEAFF. The full variable domain, completed using reference TRBV7-9 and TRBJ1-1, is DTGVSQNPRHKITKRGQNVTFRCDPISEHNRLYWYRQTLGQGPEFLTYFQNEAQLEKSRLLSDRFSAERPKGSFSTLEIQRTEQGDSAMYLCASSPGRARNTEAFFGQGTRLTVV.

There are a few counts of this clone. The chain combines TRBV5-5 with TRBJ2-5; the match to TRBD2 covers 9 bases. Losses at the gene ends were 4 bases for V and 5 bases for J; bases not matched to a gene: 6. CDR3 size: 14 residues. Germline CDR1 reads SGHKS; CDR2 reads YYEKEE (reference sequence). CDR3 bases: TGTGCCAGCAGCGCTAGCGGGGCTACGGAGACCCAGTACTTC. It encodes CASSASGATETQYF.

This sequence joins TRBV5-1 and TRBJ2-7, with D tentatively TRBD2 (6 bases). The germline V gene encodes CDR1 SGHRS and CDR2 YFSETQ. Between the trimmed V and J ends, which lost 0 bases and 7 bases, there was a span of 17 bases. The CDR3 has 15 amino acids. In DNA form, the CDR3 reads TGCGCCAGCAGCTTGGCCGGGGGAACCTTGGGGGAGCAGTACTTC. Protein: CASSLAGGTLGEQYF.

The chain links TRBV5-6 to TRBJ1-5; 8 nucleotides agree with TRBD1. Germline V gene data show CDR1 as SGHDT and CDR2 as YYEEEE. The J segment lost 6 bases and the V segment lost 0 bases, leaving 5 bases of the junction unmatched. The CDR3 extends over 15 amino acids. This chain's CDR3 is CASSLGTGGGQPQHF. The CDR3 coding sequence is TGTGCCAGCAGCTTGGGAACAGGGGGGGGTCAGCCCCAGCATTTT.

The chain has TRBV5-1 and TRBJ1-3; the D gene is possibly TRBD1 (5 bases). CDR3 length equals 14 residues. Trimming removed 0 bases from V and 9 bases from J, with 13 bases in between. CDR1 is SGHRS, CDR2 YFSETQ, per germline. The CDR3 here is CASSLDVTEGTIYF. The DNA for the CDR3 is TGCGCCAGCAGCTTGGACGTGACAGAGGGCACCATATATTTT.

This rearrangement joins TRBV5-4 to TRBJ1-3; maybe TRBD1 (6 bases). Germline V gene data show CDR1 as SGHNT and CDR2 as YYREEE (reference sequence). The CDR3 loop spans 18 amino acids. V was shortened by 0 bases and J by 0 bases, with 16 bases between the two germline ends. CDR3 protein: CASSLGGAGSPSGNTIYF. In nucleotides, the CDR3 is TGTGCCAGCAGCTTGGGGGGGGCAGGGAGTCCCTCTGGAAACACCATATATTTT. The complete variable domain, with remaining parts taken from reference TRBV5-4 and TRBJ1-3, reads ETGVTQSPTHLIKTRGQQVTLRCSSQSGHNTVSWYQQALGQGPQFIFQYYREEENGRGNFPPRFSGLQFPNYSSELNVNALELDDSALYLCASSLGGAGSPSGNTIYFGEGSWLTVV.

The CDR3 sequence: CASLLLGRVYEQYF. CDR3 nucleotides: TGTGCCAGTCTACTTTTAGGGCGGGTCTACGAGCAGTACTTC. The chain recombines TRBV19 with TRBJ2-7, with a tentative D call TRBD2 (5 bases). This CDR3 region has 14 residues. Germline V gene data show CDR1 as LNHDA and CDR2 as SQIVND (reference sequence). V shed 8 bases and J shed 3 bases, with 17 bases lying between them.

The CDR3 DNA reads as TGTGCCATCAGTCGGACTAGCGGGAGTAGTGAGACCCAGTACTTC. It codes for CAISRTSGSSETQYF. The rearrangement uses TRBV10-3 and TRBJ2-5; 13 bases map to TRBD2. V gave up 5 bases and J gave up 5 bases; unmatched junction bases: 5. This CDR3 contains 15 residues. Looked up from germline, CDR1 is ENHRY and CDR2 is SYGVKD.

This clone was found once. The genes are TRBV29-1 and TRBJ1-1; TRBD1 matches at 7 bases. Per the germline V gene, CDR1 is SQVTM and CDR2 is ANQGSEA. The V gene end was trimmed by 5 bases and the J gene end by 6 bases; junction bases not matched to a gene: 0. There are 10 residues in the CDR3. The CDR3 region is CSVRGPEAFF. CDR3 in DNA: TGCAGCGTTAGGGGGCCTGAAGCTTTCTTT.

The count of this clone is one. CDR3 sequence reads: CASSPGTAYTGELFF. CDR3 DNA sequence: TGTGCCAGCTCACCAGGGACAGCCTACACCGGGGAGCTGTTTTTT. The chain links TRBV18 to TRBJ2-2; 7 bases are a match to TRBD1. CDR1 is KGHSH and CDR2 is LQKENI in the germline V gene. The V segment lost 2 bases and the J segment 3 bases; nucleotides outside the gene matches: 3. The CDR3 has 15 residues.

The genes are TRBV25-1 and TRBJ1-4; TRBD1 matches 9 bases. The CDR3 is 15 amino acids. Per germline, CDR1 MGHDK and CDR2 SYGVNS. V was pared by 2 bases and J by 6 bases, with 4 bases of the junction left unmatched. The CDR3 region is CASSEGQGFDEKLFF. CDR3 DNA sequence: TGTGCCAGCAGTGAAGGACAGGGGTTTGATGAAAAACTGTTTTTT.

The V gene is TRBV7-2, the J gene TRBJ1-5; 8 bases map to TRBD1. Per germline, CDR1 SGHTA and CDR2 FQGNSA. J was trimmed by 4 bases and V by 1 base; bases with no gene match: 6. The CDR3 sequence is 16 residues long. CDR3: CASSLEQGVGNQPQHF. The CDR3 region has the DNA TGTGCCAGCAGCTTAGAACAGGGGGTGGGTAATCAGCCCCAGCATTTT.